These T cell receptor beta chains were read from a single sample in a study of radiation and T cells in renal cell carcinoma. Here immunoSEQ multiplex PCR was the method, and the copy in TCRdb shows in-frame clones only, minus some. The table lists around 160,000 clones, approximately 90% of them singletons. This material consisted of blood, taken from a patient whose treatment included radiotherapy and nephrectomy. These receptors originate from a woman in her seventies with renal cell carcinoma. CDR3s include the opening cysteine and the closing phenylalanine or tryptophan.

TRBV19 | CASSTGQGLNIQYF
TRBV19 | CASSQHTEAFF
TRBV15 | CATSREILNNEQFF
TRBV4-2 | CASSQGGGGVAKNIQYF
TRBV11-3 | CASSLDVRDNEQFF
TRBV9 | CASSVATRGTDLNEQFF
TRBV5-1 | CASSRAGRDTGELFF
TRBV19 | CASTPPGQQSTEAFF
TRBV2 | CASSERGTNYGYTF
TRBV10-2 | CASRTSGGLDTQYF
TRBV19 | CASSPTGRMGYGYTF
TRBV10-3 | CAISDRGNSPLHF
TRBV5-6 | CASSYGTSNQPQHF
TRBV19 | CASSNRGRAKNIQYF
TRBV6-5 | CASSYLRGLVSGELFF
TRBV5-1 | CASSPDPGQGILVGELFF
TRBV30 | CAWRITRTGELFF
TRBV11-2 | CASSTRQGVNTEAFF
TRBV5-1 | CASTGTGIWEAFF
TRBV19 | CASSATGRGTFYNEQFF
TRBV27 | CASSLKGGRFNNEQFF
TRBV29-1 | CSVSQGGGGTEAFF
TRBV5-4 | CASSPSRDRGPQETQYF
TRBV19 | CASSPRFSGGIYEQYF
TRBV7-2 | CASSPTGGISTYEQYF
TRBV7-1 | CASSSHDQGGSSSPLHF
TRBV6-1 | CASTPERTEAFF
TRBV29-1 | CSVLRGGSNEQFF
TRBV30 | CAWSLDRDTEAFF
TRBV20-1 | CSASRPSGYTF
TRBV28 | CASSFRGPGANVLTF
TRBV11-3 | CASSPGTALSGELFF
TRBV15 | CATSRGYSSGNTIYF
TRBV10-3 | CAGEWRGNTEAFF
TRBV5-4 | CASSLVGRSSGNTIYF
TRBV7-2 | CASSLASTSTDTQYF
TRBV6-1 | CASRPRGGNTEAFF
TRBV7-3 | CASSSGLAGPKGETQYF
TRBV4-1 | CASSPEESKWTTEAFF
TRBV19 | CASSMRKGGETQYF
TRBV14 | CASSQDSGSLNGYTF
TRBV9 | CASSPGPGQGDEQYF
TRBV28 | CASRVRRVDSPLHF
TRBV28 | CASSTFLGALGNQPQHF
TRBV7-2 | CASSSTGLETQYF
TRBV28 | CASSLWRGSYEQYF
TRBV6-5 | CASSPTAGSGNTIYF
TRBV2 | CASSQAEGPGQPQHF
TRBV19 | CASSSDWGGNQPQHF
TRBV14 | CASSQDTGLSYEQYF
TRBV5-4 | CASSLGGQQETQYF
TRBV5-1 | CASSLDPSDVYNEQFF
TRBV7-9 | CASSLTGGGQPQHF
TRBV5-1 | CASSFGDQETQYF
TRBV5-4 | CASSLTIRGTDTQYF
TRBV6-8 | CASSYDLTPTPSTDTQYF
TRBV27 | CASSSLLAQGERQFF
TRBV27 | CATARRGETQYF
TRBV30 | CAWSVQGGVKGYTF